This passage covers 5 T cell receptor beta chains from one sample sequenced in a study of CD8 T cells in ankylosing spondylitis. TCRdb re-called the 5' RACE reads with MiXCR, one entry per CDR3 protein. The table shows tens of thousands of distinct CDR3 sequences, with just over 2.5% occurring only once. The sample was blood, either unsorted or a sorted T cell fraction (not recorded which). The source is a female donor with ankylosing spondylitis or in good health (not recorded which).

The sample holds many counts of this clonotype. This chain connects TRBV9 to TRBJ1-1; 7 bases fit TRBD1. The V and J ends lost 0 bases and 0 bases, in that order; junction bases with no gene match: 5. CDR1 and CDR2 (germline): SGDLS, YYNGEE. The CDR3 totals 16 residues. DNA of the CDR3: TGTGCCAGCAGCGTAGCTCCAGGGGGGATGAACACTGAAGCTTTCTTT. Encoded protein: CASSVAPGGMNTEAFF.

There are many counts of this clonotype. The V call is TRBV9, the J call TRBJ2-3; 8 nucleotides align to TRBD1. This CDR3 has 16 amino acids. V lost 0 bases, J lost 5 bases, and 8 bases stayed unmatched. The germline V gene has CDR1 SGDLS and CDR2 YYNGEE. Written as DNA, the CDR3 is TGTGCCAGCAGCGTAGGGGGAACAGGGGGAAGAGATACGCAGTATTTT. It translates to CASSVGGTGGRDTQYF. The complete variable domain, with remaining parts taken from reference TRBV9 and TRBJ2-3, reads DSGVTQTPKHLITATGQRVTLRCSPRSGDLSVYWYQQSLDQGLQFLIQYYNGEERAKGNILERFSAQQFPDLHSELNLSSLELGDSALYFCASSVGGTGGRDTQYFGPGTRLTVL.

Turning to this clonotype: Just one base apart from a much larger clone, this may be a read error. The chain has TRBV9 and TRBJ1-1; 7 positions match TRBD1. The germline gives CDR1 SGDLS, CDR2 YYNGEE. The CDR3 extends over 13 amino acids. CDR3 region: CASSATGITEASF. For the CDR3, the DNA is TGTGCCAGCAGCGCGACAGGGATTACTGAAGCTTCCTTT.

This clonotype was seen ten or more times. CDR3 DNA sequence: TGTGCCAGCAGCGTGTCCGAGGGGGATGGCTACACCTTC. Its protein product is CASSVSEGDGYTF. This sequence joins TRBV9 and TRBJ1-2, with D possibly matching TRBD1 (6 bases). Trimming shortened V by 2 bases and J by 6 bases, and 11 bases separated the two germline ends. The CDR3 sequence is 13 residues long. CDR1 and CDR2 from the germline V gene are SGDLS and YYNGEE.

This clonotype was recorded at least ten times. This chain joins TRBV9 and TRBJ2-3; 12 positions agree with TRBD2. The CDR3 is 19 residues long. Germline lookup yields CDR1 SGDLS and CDR2 YYNGEE. The V gene end was trimmed by 4 bases and the J gene end by 7 bases; junction bases not matched to a gene: 19. CDR3 in amino acids: CASSQFVSGGTSGRNTQYF. DNA of the CDR3: TGTGCCAGCAGCCAGTTTGTATCGGGGGGGACTAGCGGGCGAAATACGCAGTATTTT. Using reference TRBV9 and TRBJ2-3 for the parts outside the CDR3, the full variable domain is DSGVTQTPKHLITATGQRVTLRCSPRSGDLSVYWYQQSLDQGLQFLIQYYNGEERAKGNILERFSAQQFPDLHSELNLSSLELGDSALYFCASSQFVSGGTSGRNTQYFGPGTRLTVL.